Listed below are T cell receptor beta chains from one sample, sequenced in a study of cytomegalovirus exposure and HLA in healthy donors. Using immunoSEQ multiplex PCR, the repertoire was profiled, and TCRdb retains in-frame clones only, with some absent. The top ten hold more than 0.25% of the sample, which has some 190,000 clones, 86% seen once. The sample taken for sequencing was PBMCs. The source is a woman under 40 in good health and CMV-seronegative. Each CDR3 is given with its conserved first and last residue. D genes are given only for firm matches. A clone size is listed for some rows: how often the clone was seen (once, few, many), or a class if it is expanded.

NA NA TRBJ2-3 TRBV7-9 TGTGCCAGCAGCTTCTCTACTACCAGCACAGATACGCAGTATTTT CASSFSTTSTDTQYF
NA TRBD2 TRBJ2-7 TRBV6-1 TGTGCCAGCAGAGGACTAGCGGGACGGGCCTACGAGCAGTACTTC CASRGLAGRAYEQYF
NA NA TRBJ2-1 TRBV5-1 TGCGCCAGCAGCTTGGCTCCGACTCGCTCCTACAATGAGCAGTTCTTC CASSLAPTRSYNEQFF
NA NA TRBJ1-5 TRBV6-1 TGTGCCAGCAGTGAGGTGTGGGGCTCTTACAATCAGCCCCAGCATTTT CASSEVWGSYNQPQHF
NA TRBD2 TRBJ2-1 TRBV4-1 TGCGCCAGCAGCCATTTGGGACTAGCGCCAACCCCGAACAATGAGCAGTTCTTC CASSHLGLAPTPNNEQFF
NA TRBD1 TRBJ2-5 TRBV6-6 TGTGCCAGCAGTCCCCCAGGGGGACAAAGAGAGACCCAGTACTTC CASSPPGGQRETQYF
NA NA TRBJ2-4 TRBV6-5 TGTGCCAGCAGCAAGCGGGCCCAAAACATTCAGTACTTC CASSKRAQNIQYF
NA NA TRBJ2-3 TRBV9 TGTGCCAGCAGCTTAACCGGGATCCCTAGCACAGATACGCAGTATTTT CASSLTGIPSTDTQYF
NA NA TRBJ2-5 TRBV5-4 TGTGCCAGCAGCTTGGGAGGCGATCAAGAGACCCAGTACTTC CASSLGGDQETQYF
NA TRBD2 TRBJ2-1 TRBV30 TGTGCCTGGGGGTGCTGGGAGAGTAGCGGGAAGGGCAATGAGCAGTTCTTC CAWGCWESSGKGNEQFF
NA NA TRBJ1-2 TRBV6-5 TGTGCCAGCAGTTACATTGAGGGAATTGTAGACTTC CASSYIEGIVDF
NA NA TRBJ2-3 TRBV9 TGTGCCAGCAGCGTAGAGGTTGATGGAGCAGATACGCAGTATTTT CASSVEVDGADTQYF
NA NA TRBJ2-2 TRBV6-1 TGTGCCAGCAGTGTAAACCGGGAGCCCATTTATTCGAACACCGGGGAGCTGTTTTTT CASSVNREPIYSNTGELFF
few NA TRBJ2-1 TRBV7-3 TGTGCCAGCAGCTCAACAGCGGGCCCCTCCTCCTACAATGAGCAGTTCTTC CASSSTAGPSSYNEQFF
NA TRBD1 TRBJ2-7 TRBV27 TGTGCCAGCAGTACAGCTGACAGGGTTGATGAGCAGTACTTC CASSTADRVDEQYF
NA NA TRBJ1-1 TRBV5-1 TGCGCCAGCAGCCCCGGGGAGACTGAAGCTTTCTTT CASSPGETEAFF
NA NA TRBJ2-3 TRBV9 TGTGCCAGCAGCGTAGGGACTCACGGAGATACGCAGTATTTT CASSVGTHGDTQYF
few TRBD2 TRBJ2-1 TRBV5-1 TGCGCCAGCAGCTTGGTACTAGCGGGAGAGGGGCATGAGCAGTTCTTC CASSLVLAGEGHEQFF
once NA TRBJ2-7 TRBV19 TGTGCCAGTAGTCCCAACGGTGAGGGGCAGTACTTC CASSPNGEGQYF
NA TRBD2 TRBJ2-2 TRBV10-3 TGTGCCATCAGTGAGTCAAATAGCGGGGCGACCGGGGAGCTGTTTTTT CAISESNSGATGELFF
once NA TRBJ1-1 TRBV19 TGTGCCAGTAGCTTTCAGGAAAACACTGAAGCTTTCTTT CASSFQENTEAFF
NA NA TRBJ1-2 TRBV19 TGTGCCAGTAGTGGTGGGCGCATCTATGGCTACACCTTC CASSGGRIYGYTF
NA NA TRBJ1-2 TRBV5-1 TGCGCCAGCAGCTGGAAACCTGGACGGGACTCTAACTATGGCTACACCTTC CASSWKPGRDSNYGYTF
NA TRBD1 TRBJ2-1 TRBV7-3 TGTGCCAGCAGCCTTAATCCGGGACAGGGTTGGGGTGAGCAGTTCTTC CASSLNPGQGWGEQFF
NA NA TRBJ2-5 TRBV5-6 TGTGCCAGCAGCTTTGCGGGGTACGAGACCCAGTACTTC CASSFAGYETQYF
NA NA TRBJ2-1 TRBV2 TGTGCCAGCAAGGTACTAGCAAACTACAATGAGCAGTTCTTC CASKVLANYNEQFF
few NA TRBJ1-3 TRBV4-2 TGTGCCAGCAGCCAAGTCACCTCGGACACCATATATTTT CASSQVTSDTIYF
NA TRBD1 TRBJ2-7 TRBV11-2 TGTGCCAGCAGCAGAACCGGGACAGGGTTCTCCGAGCAGTACTTC CASSRTGTGFSEQYF
NA TRBD1 TRBJ2-5 TRBV18 TGTGCCAGCGGACAGGGGTCAGGGGAGACCCAGTACTTC CASGQGSGETQYF
few NA TRBJ2-7 TRBV19 TGTGCCAGTAGTCCAGCGGTCTTCTACGAGCAGTACTTC CASSPAVFYEQYF
NA NA TRBJ2-7 TRBV5-1 TGCGCCAGCAGCTTGAGGACTGGCTACGAGCAGTACTTC CASSLRTGYEQYF
NA TRBD1 TRBJ2-1 TRBV9 TGTGCCAGCAGCGTATCCGGGACAGGGTTTGGGGCCTACAATGAGCAGTTCTTC CASSVSGTGFGAYNEQFF
NA TRBD2 TRBJ2-1 TRBV7-9 TGTTCCAGCAGCTTATTCAAAGCGGGAGGGTTTATGAATGAGCAGTTCTTC CSSSLFKAGGFMNEQFF
NA TRBD1 TRBJ2-7 TRBV5-1 TGCGCCAGCAGCCCCGGACAGGGGGGGGACGAGCAGTACTTC CASSPGQGGDEQYF
NA TRBD2 TRBJ2-3 TRBV4-1 TGCGCCAGCAGCCAAGGAGGGCGGGGGAGGACAGATACGCAGTATTTT CASSQGGRGRTDTQYF
NA NA TRBJ1-2 TRBV7-8 TGTGCCAGCAGCTTATTGAGGACAGCCTATGGCTACACCTTC CASSLLRTAYGYTF
NA NA TRBJ1-5 TRBV7-9 TGTGCCAGCAGCTTGGAGGGCGGCAATCAGCCCCAGCATTTT CASSLEGGNQPQHF
NA NA TRBJ2-7 TRBV7-8 TGTGCCAGCAGCTCTCCGGGAGCCGGGCCCTACGAGCAGTACTTC CASSSPGAGPYEQYF
NA TRBD1 TRBJ1-5 TRBV19 TGTGCCGGGGGCTCAGGGGGTTTTCAGCCCCAGCATTTT CAGGSGGFQPQHF
few NA TRBJ2-3 TRBV28 TGTGCCAGCAGTTTCCCGGGAAACCATAGAGGAACAGATACGCAGTATTTT CASSFPGNHRGTDTQYF
NA TRBD2 TRBJ2-1 TRBV5-5 TGTGCCAGCAGCGTACTAGCGGGATCTTACAATGAGCAGTTCTTC CASSVLAGSYNEQFF
NA NA TRBJ2-5 TRBV5-1 TGCGCCAGCAGGGACTACCCCCGGGAGACCCAGTACTTC CASRDYPRETQYF
NA TRBD1 TRBJ1-5 TRBV12-5 TGTGCTAGCGGGACAGGACCCAATCAGCCCCAGCATTTT CASGTGPNQPQHF
NA NA TRBJ2-1 TRBV6-5 TGTGCCAGCAGTTACTCTCCTTCCGCCTACAATGAGCAGTTCTTC CASSYSPSAYNEQFF
NA TRBD1 TRBJ2-5 TRBV5-1 TGCGCCAGCAGCTTGGAAGGGGGCCCTTCAGAGACCCAGTACTTC CASSLEGGPSETQYF
NA TRBD1 TRBJ2-5 TRBV28 TGTGCCAGCAGACGGACAGGGGTAAGAGAGACCCAGTACTTC CASRRTGVRETQYF
NA TRBD2 TRBJ2-3 TRBV9 TGTGCCAGCAGCGTAGAAGCTAGCGGGGGACCTAGCACAGATACGCAGTATTTT CASSVEASGGPSTDTQYF
NA TRBD1 TRBJ1-1 TRBV7-9 TGTGCCAGCAGCCAGGGGACAGTGACCACTGAAGCTTTCTTT CASSQGTVTTEAFF
NA NA TRBJ2-7 TRBV10-3 TGTGCCATCAGTGAGTCGTCGGGGTGGGGAGAGCAGTACTTC CAISESSGWGEQYF
NA TRBD1 TRBJ1-1 TRBV5-4 TGTGCCAGCAGCCTAAGCCAGGGGGCGAATGAAGCTTTCTTT CASSLSQGANEAFF
NA TRBD1 TRBJ2-1 TRBV19 TGTGCCAGTCGGGGTCAGGGGGCGGCCTACAATGAGCAGTTCTTC CASRGQGAAYNEQFF
NA NA TRBJ2-1 TRBV10-2 TGCGCCAGCAGTGAGTGGGTAGCGGCGACCTACAATGAGCAGTTCTTC CASSEWVAATYNEQFF
NA TRBD2 TRBJ2-7 TRBV5-1 TGCGCCAGCAGCCTTACTCCGGGACTAGGGACCTACGAGCAGTACTTC CASSLTPGLGTYEQYF
NA TRBD2 TRBJ2-3 TRBV2 TGTGCCATTCCCGGACTAGCGGGGCGCACAGATACGCAGTATTTT CAIPGLAGRTDTQYF
NA NA TRBJ2-6 TRBV7-2 TGTGCCAGCAGCCCTCGTGTGGGGGCCAACGTCCTGACTTTC CASSPRVGANVLTF
NA NA TRBJ2-1 TRBV5-6 TGTGCCACCTCGAGGGACACCGGCAGGCAGTTCTTC CATSRDTGRQFF
NA NA TRBJ1-4 TRBV19 TGTGCCAGTAGTATCGCCACGGGGGATGAAAAACTGTTTTTT CASSIATGDEKLFF
NA TRBD1 TRBJ2-3 TRBV28 TGTGCCAGCAGTTTAAGGGACAGGGGGGACGAAAACACAGATACGCAGTATTTT CASSLRDRGDENTDTQYF
once TRBD1 TRBJ1-2 TRBV19 TGTGCCAGTAGTATAAGAGGGACAGCCCAGGGCTACACCTTC CASSIRGTAQGYTF